Listed here are 28 T cell receptor beta chains from one sample, sequenced in a study of PD-1 blockade in mismatch repair-deficient tumors. The method was immunoSEQ multiplex PCR; TCRdb's version includes in-frame clones alone and lacks a portion of them. The table lists about 100,000 clones, 82% of them singletons. The material was peripheral blood, obtained 35 to 37 weeks after starting pembrolizumab. These receptor sequences come from an adult with mismatch repair-deficient cancer.

This clone was counted a single time. The V and J genes are TRBV5-1 and TRBJ2-1; possibly TRBD2 for D (7 bases). Germline assignment: CDR1 SGHRS and CDR2 YFSETQ. This CDR3 has 15 residues. The ends were cut back, 1 base at V and 6 bases at J, with 14 bases in the middle. CDR3 DNA: TGCGCCAGCAGCTTGCGGGAGAGGGGGGGCAATGAGCAGTTCTTC. Amino acids: CASSLRERGGNEQFF.

V gene TRBV27 combines with J gene TRBJ2-5; 7 bases map to TRBD1. TRBJ2-7 explains the end of the DNA better; the J call may be wrong. CDR3 length equals 14 residues. Per germline, CDR1 MNHEY and CDR2 SMNVEV (reference sequence). The CDR3 DNA reads as TGTGCCAGCAGTCACAGGGGCGAGACCTACGAGCAGTACTTC. Residues: CASSHRGETYEQYF.

The rearrangement uses TRBV14 and TRBJ2-7, with D perhaps TRBD1 (5 bases). This CDR3 is 15 amino acids long. Germline V gives CDR1 SGHDN, CDR2 FVKESK. V shed 3 bases and J shed 0 bases, with 12 bases lying between them. CDR3 bases: TGTGCCAGCAGCCAGGGGCCGGGCGGCTCCTACGAGCAGTACTTC. Translating it yields CASSQGPGGSYEQYF.

The genes are TRBV2 and TRBJ2-5; tentatively, D is TRBD1 (6 bases). The CDR3 is 14 residues long. Germline V gene lookup returns CDR1 SNHLY and CDR2 FYNNEI. V lost 7 bases to trimming and J lost 4 bases, with 16 bases between them. CDR3 in amino acids: CASNPGDIPETQYF. CDR3 nucleotides: TGTGCCAGCAATCCAGGGGATATCCCAGAGACCCAGTACTTC.

The chain's CDR3 is CASSLAGTYNEQFF. The CDR3 nucleotides are TGTGCCAGCAGTCTAGCGGGCACCTACAATGAGCAGTTCTTC. The chain combines TRBV27 with TRBJ2-1; TRBD2 aligns across 8 bases. CDR1 is MNHEY, CDR2 SMNVEV, per germline (reference sequence). V trimming: 5 bases; J trimming: 2 bases; junction bases outside the gene matches: 2. The CDR3 has 14 residues.

This clone occurred once. The CDR3 loop reads CASSFSTSYEQYF. The CDR3 region has the DNA TGTGCCAGCAGCTTCAGTACCTCATACGAGCAGTACTTC. This chain connects TRBV11-2 to TRBJ2-7; D not certain. Per germline, CDR1 SGHAT and CDR2 FQNNGV. Between the trimmed V and J ends, which lost 3 bases and 4 bases, there was a span of 10 bases. The CDR3 runs to 13 residues. The full variable domain, rest sourced from reference TRBV11-2 and TRBJ2-7, is EAGVAQSPRYKIIEKRQSVAFWCNPISGHATLYWYQQILGQGPKLLIQFQNNGVVDDSQLPKDRFSAERLKGVDSTLKIQPAKLEDSAVYLCASSFSTSYEQYFGPGTRLTVT.

To note about this clone: Distinct nucleotide sequences in the sample also encode this CDR3. This chain connects TRBV6-5 to TRBJ2-7, with 8 bases lining up with TRBD2. The V gene end was trimmed by 5 bases and the J gene end by 3 bases; junction bases not matched to a gene: 6. CDR1 and CDR2 from the germline V gene are MNHEY and SVGAGI. This CDR3 region has 14 residues. CDR3 sequence: CASSGLAGYYEQYF. The DNA for the CDR3 is TGTGCCAGCAGTGGACTAGCAGGATACTACGAGCAGTACTTC.

The V and J genes are TRBV6-5 and TRBJ2-2; D not resolved. There are 14 residues in the CDR3. Germline V gene lookup returns CDR1 MNHEY and CDR2 SVGAGI. Trimming took off 5 bases at V and 0 bases at J, with 7 bases between the two ends. The CDR3 here is CASSNGPNTGELFF. In nucleotides, the CDR3 is TGTGCCAGCAGTAACGGGCCGAACACCGGGGAGCTGTTTTTT.

The J gene is TRBJ2-7, the V gene TRBV13, with 7 bases lining up with TRBD1. Germline V gives CDR1 PRHDT, CDR2 FYEKMQ (reference sequence). The CDR3 loop spans 13 amino acids. Trimming at V came to 5 bases and at J to 4 bases, leaving 5 bases not matched to a gene. The CDR3 spells CASSQDRIYEQYF. Written as DNA, the CDR3 is TGTGCCAGCAGCCAGGACAGGATATACGAGCAGTACTTC.

The chain carries TRBV5-8 and TRBJ1-5; D remains unclear. The length of the CDR3 is 14 residues. In germline, CDR1 is SGHTS, CDR2 YDEGEE. V shed 4 bases and J shed 1 base, with 9 bases lying between them. The CDR3 nucleotides read TGTGCCAGCAGCATCGGGCAGAGCAATCAGCCCCAGCATTTT. Its translation is CASSIGQSNQPQHF.

This chain's CDR3 is CASSLTLGETQYF. CDR3 nucleotide sequence: TGTGCCAGCAGCTTAACCTTGGGGGAGACCCAGTACTTC. V is TRBV7-3 and J is TRBJ2-5; D is uncertain. Germline V gives CDR1 SGHTA, CDR2 FQGTGA. The V gene lost 0 bases and the J gene lost 5 bases, with 7 bases spanning the gap. CDR3 size: 13 residues.

V gene TRBV19 combines with J gene TRBJ2-7; weak D call: TRBD1 (6 bases). CDR3 size: 13 residues. Germline lookup yields CDR1 LNHDA and CDR2 SQIVND (reference sequence). The V end was cut by 5 bases, the J end by 4 bases, with 12 bases between. CDR3 region: CASSFGQKYEQYF. DNA of the CDR3: TGTGCCAGTAGTTTTGGACAGAAGTACGAGCAGTACTTC.

In this sample, this clone turned up a few times. CDR3 amino acids: CATSNFRGSYEQYF. DNA for the CDR3: TGTGCCACCAGCAACTTCAGGGGGTCCTACGAGCAGTACTTC. This chain uses TRBV15 with TRBJ2-7, with 7 bases that match TRBD1. The CDR3 covers 14 residues. Trimming cost V 4 bases and J 1 base; bases outside gene matches: 4. Germline CDR1 reads LNHNV; CDR2 reads YYDKDF (reference sequence).

Here the CDR3 DNA reads TGTGCCAGCAGCCCCCTGGGGCAGGGAGATACTGAAGCTTTCTTT. This encodes CASSPLGQGDTEAFF. The chain employs TRBV9 and TRBJ1-1; maybe TRBD1 (5 bases). This CDR3 has 15 amino acids. The germline V gene encodes CDR1 SGDLS and CDR2 YYNGEE. Trimming pared 4 bases from V and 5 bases from J, leaving 18 bases between. The full variable domain, its missing parts supplied by reference TRBV9 and TRBJ1-1, is DSGVTQTPKHLITATGQRVTLRCSPRSGDLSVYWYQQSLDQGLQFLIQYYNGEERAKGNILERFSAQQFPDLHSELNLSSLELGDSALYFCASSPLGQGDTEAFFGQGTRLTVV.

The J gene is TRBJ2-6, the V gene TRBV27, with a tentative D call TRBD1 (5 bases). Germline V gene sequence: CDR1 MNHEY, CDR2 SMNVEV (reference sequence). The CDR3 covers 16 residues. Trimming removed 4 bases at V and 0 bases at J, with 10 bases between. CDR3 protein: CASSSDRPSGANVLTF. The CDR3, as DNA: TGTGCCAGCAGTTCTGACAGACCCTCTGGGGCCAACGTCCTGACTTTC.

This rearrangement joins TRBV19 to TRBJ2-3, with D possibly matching TRBD1 (5 bases). Germline-derived CDR1 and CDR2 are LNHDA and SQIVND (reference sequence). Deletions cut 3 bases from V and 2 bases from J, with 9 bases between. The CDR3 has 14 amino acids. The CDR3 protein is CASSIRQHTDTQYF. As DNA, the CDR3 is TGTGCCAGTAGTATTCGACAGCACACAGATACGCAGTATTTT.

The genes are TRBV7-2 and TRBJ2-1; 9 nucleotides align to TRBD2. Germline V gene lookup returns CDR1 SGHTA and CDR2 FQGNSA. The CDR3 spans 12 residues. V gave up 1 base and J gave up 14 bases; unmatched junction bases: 3. As DNA, the CDR3 is TGTGCCAGCAGCTTAGGCGGGAGGGGGGAGTTCTTC. Amino acid sequence: CASSLGGRGEFF.

The rearrangement joins TRBV6-1 to TRBJ1-3; D may be TRBD1 (5 bases). Trimming pared 6 bases from V and 4 bases from J, leaving 13 bases between. This CDR3 has 14 amino acids. CDR1 is MNHNS and CDR2 is SASEGT in the germline V gene. The CDR3 DNA is TGTGCCAGCAGGCCGGACATAATCGGAAACACCATATATTTT. This translates into CASRPDIIGNTIYF.

Only one count was recorded for this clone. V is TRBV14 and J is TRBJ2-1; D gene unclear. The V gene's germline CDR1 is SGHDN and CDR2 FVKESK. This CDR3 is built from 13 residues. The V end was cut by 3 bases, the J end by 7 bases, with 10 bases between. The CDR3 region is CASSHLDQNEQFF. The DNA for the CDR3 is TGTGCCAGCAGCCATTTGGACCAGAATGAGCAGTTCTTC.

V and J are TRBV18 and TRBJ2-1; D ambiguous. The V and J ends lost 3 bases and 8 bases respectively, with 17 bases between them. The CDR3 sequence is 15 residues long. CDR1 and CDR2 (germline): KGHSH, LQKENI. The chain's CDR3 is CASSPRADTTDEQFF. The DNA for the CDR3 is TGTGCCAGCTCACCCCGGGCGGATACTACGGATGAGCAGTTCTTC.

The chain joins TRBV5-1 to TRBJ2-7; a weak D match, TRBD1 (6 bases). The V gene lost 2 bases and the J gene lost 1 base, with 13 bases spanning the gap. Germline loops: CDR1 SGHRS, CDR2 YFSETQ. The CDR3 has 15 amino acids. The CDR3 nucleotides are TGCGCCAGCAGCTTACTCGGGACAACATCCTACGAGCAGTACTTC. Its translation: CASSLLGTTSYEQYF.

The rearrangement joins TRBV19 to TRBJ1-1; D is uncertain. V was cut by 5 bases and J by 4 bases, with 8 bases left in between. The CDR3 runs to 12 residues. The germline gives CDR1 LNHDA, CDR2 SQIVND (reference sequence). This CDR3 reads CASSSWGTEAFF. The CDR3 bases are TGTGCCAGTAGTTCCTGGGGCACTGAAGCTTTCTTT.

This clone has a single count. The V gene is TRBV5-8, the J gene TRBJ2-5; D not resolved. Germline lookup yields CDR1 SGHTS and CDR2 YDEGEE. This CDR3 is built from 15 residues. Between the trimmed V and J ends, which lost 1 base and 5 bases, there was a span of 15 bases. The CDR3 nucleotides read TGTGCCAGCAGCTTGACTACCTCGCCTTTGGAGACCCAGTACTTC. Protein: CASSLTTSPLETQYF.

This chain uses TRBV18 with TRBJ1-2; possible D gene TRBD1, 5 bases. CDR3 size: 17 residues. V was cut by 0 bases and J by 4 bases, with 18 bases left in between. CDR1 and CDR2 (germline): KGHSH, LQKENI. The DNA for the CDR3 is TGTGCCAGCTCACCACCTGGGGCAAAGCAGCATGCCTATGGCTACACCTTC. Protein product: CASSPPGAKQHAYGYTF.

The chain joins TRBV19 to TRBJ1-2; D is perhaps TRBD1 (5 bases). V gave up 4 bases and J gave up 5 bases, with 14 bases separating them. Germline V lookup: CDR1 LNHDA, CDR2 SQIVND (reference sequence). This CDR3 is 14 amino acids long. CDR3 region: CASSTQGLRYGYTF. CDR3 sequence (DNA): TGTGCCAGTAGTACGCAGGGACTAAGGTATGGCTACACCTTC.

The V call is TRBV19, the J call TRBJ1-5, with 10 bases lining up with TRBD1. Germline V CDR1 and CDR2: LNHDA, SQIVND (reference sequence). The length of the CDR3 is 14 residues. Trimming cost V 7 bases and J 6 bases; bases outside gene matches: 6. The CDR3 DNA reads TGTGCCAGTATTCCGACAGGGGGCAGTCAGCCCCAGCATTTT. Its translation is CASIPTGGSQPQHF.

The chain is built from TRBV12-5 and TRBJ1-4; D is unresolved. Germline lookup yields CDR1 LGHNT and CDR2 FRNRAP. Trimming took 1 base from V and 14 from J, leaving 11 bases between them. The CDR3 is 12 residues long. The CDR3 reads CASGLAPTGLFF. CDR3 coding DNA: TGTGCTAGTGGTTTGGCCCCCACTGGGCTGTTTTTT.

This clone was recorded only once. The CDR3 loop is CSVLDRVNTGELFF. The CDR3 bases are TGCAGCGTTCTGGACAGGGTGAACACCGGGGAGCTGTTTTTT. V is TRBV29-1 and J is TRBJ2-2, with 8 bases that match TRBD1. The germline CDR1 and CDR2 sequences are SQVTM and ANQGSEA. With 5 bases clipped from V and 1 base from J, the junction kept 3 bases outside the gene matches. The CDR3 has 14 amino acids.